A single sample is the source of the 28 T cell receptor beta chains below, sequenced in a study of blood T cell repertoires in COVID-19. Generated by immunoSEQ multiplex PCR, the TCRdb table keeps only in-frame clones and is missing some. The sample contains around 440,000 clones, 70% to 90% of which appear only once. The sample comprised peripheral blood. The receptors originated from a woman between 45 and 60 years old with COVID-19, enrolled during active disease.

The chain couples TRBV4-2 to TRBJ1-1; 7 bases line up with TRBD1. Germline trimming cut 6 bases from V and 1 base from J; bases unmatched to any gene: 8. The CDR3 covers 15 residues. Germline V gene data show CDR1 as LGHNA and CDR2 as YNFKEQ. The CDR3 loop is CASREYRGPNTEAFF. CDR3 sequence (DNA): TGTGCCAGCAGGGAGTACAGGGGACCGAACACTGAAGCTTTCTTT.

This chain connects TRBV6-5 to TRBJ1-5, with a possible D match to TRBD1 (6 bases). Per the germline V gene, CDR1 is MNHEY and CDR2 is SVGAGI. Trimming cost V 6 bases and J 4 bases, with 13 bases left between them. The CDR3 is 14 amino acids. CDR3 amino acids: CASRSFQGNQPQHF. CDR3 nucleotides: TGTGCCAGCAGATCTTTCCAGGGGAATCAGCCCCAGCATTTT.

The chain combines TRBV5-1 with TRBJ2-1; 8 bases agree with TRBD1. The CDR3 sequence is 15 residues long. Per germline, CDR1 SGHRS and CDR2 YFSETQ. After removal of 4 bases from V and 4 bases from J, the junction contained 7 bases not matched to a gene. This CDR3 reads CASSEQGGTYNEQFF. CDR3 DNA sequence: TGCGCCAGCAGCGAACAGGGGGGCACTTACAATGAGCAGTTCTTC.

The chain has TRBV29-1 and TRBJ2-1; D remains unclear. The germline gives CDR1 SQVTM, CDR2 ANQGSEA. The length of the CDR3 is 14 residues. V lost 7 bases to trimming and J lost 3 bases, with 16 bases between them. The CDR3 DNA is TGCAGCGCCGAGAGTCCTGCCGGCTACAATGAGCAGTTCTTC. Encoded protein: CSAESPAGYNEQFF.

This sequence joins TRBV30 and TRBJ2-7; no firm D call. This CDR3 contains 13 residues. Trimming took 1 base from V and 3 from J, leaving 10 bases between them. The germline gives CDR1 GTSNPN, CDR2 SVGIG (reference sequence). Written as DNA, the CDR3 is TGTGCCTGGAGTGCGAGGATTGTCTACGAGCAGTACTTC. Protein product: CAWSARIVYEQYF.

This clone was observed a single time. This chain connects TRBV3-1 (or the pseudogene TRBV3-2) to TRBJ1-2; TRBD1 matches at 8 bases. Germline lookup yields CDR1 LGHDT and CDR2 YNNKEL (reference sequence). The CDR3 is 17 amino acids. With V trimmed by 2 bases and J by 8 bases, 16 bases remained unmatched. CDR3 in DNA: TGTGCCAGCAGCCAACCCTTACGCCGAGGGACAGGCGTCGGCTACACCTTC. It encodes CASSQPLRRGTGVGYTF.

This chain connects TRBV28 to TRBJ2-7, with D uncertain. This CDR3 has 12 residues. CDR1 is MDHEN, CDR2 SYDVKM, per germline. Trimming removed 6 bases from V and 2 bases from J, with 8 bases in between. Here the CDR3 DNA reads TGTGCCAGCAGCCTTAGCCCCTACGAGCAGTACTTC. Residues: CASSLSPYEQYF.

This chain uses TRBV7-9 with TRBJ1-1; 9 nucleotides match TRBD1. CDR1 and CDR2 from the germline V gene are SEHNR and FQNEAQ (reference sequence). The CDR3 is made up of 15 amino acids. Trimming cost V 1 base and J 8 bases; bases outside gene matches: 8. For the CDR3, the DNA is TGTGCCAGCAGCTTAGGTACAGGGGGCGTTCGGGAAGCTTTCTTT. Translated: CASSLGTGGVREAFF.

This chain uses TRBV21-1 with TRBJ1-2; the table calls TRBD1, which could not be checked here. TRBV21-1 is a pseudogene. This CDR3 spans 17 amino acids. The CDR3, as DNA: TGTGCCAGCAGACGAACCTCCTCCAATAGGGGGAACTATGGCTACACCTTC. Amino acids: CASRRTSSNRGNYGYTF.

The rearrangement joins TRBV5-1 to TRBJ2-1, with 7 bases identical to TRBD1. V shed 4 bases, J shed 9 bases, and the junction held 10 bases outside the gene matches. The CDR3 loop spans 14 amino acids. Germline V gene data show CDR1 as SGHRS and CDR2 as YFSETQ. The CDR3 DNA sequence: TGCGCCAGCAGCAGACAGGGAGAAAGTAGTGAGCAGTTCTTC. It translates to CASSRQGESSEQFF.

For this clone: The identical CDR3 is also encoded by other nucleotide sequences in the sample. This chain connects TRBV5-1 to TRBJ2-1; 8 bases match TRBD2. The junction had 4 bases not matched to a gene; V was cut back by 4 bases and J by 1 base. Germline V gene lookup returns CDR1 SGHRS and CDR2 YFSETQ. This CDR3 is built from 15 residues. The CDR3, as DNA: TGCGCCAGCAGCCTGAGCGGGGGTTCCTACAATGAGCAGTTCTTC. This codes for CASSLSGGSYNEQFF.

V usage is TRBV5-4 and J usage is TRBJ1-5; D is possibly TRBD1 (6 bases). This CDR3 comprises 13 residues. CDR1 SGHNT and CDR2 YYREEE come from the germline V gene (reference sequence). Deletions cut 4 bases from V and 9 bases from J, with 14 bases between. CDR3: CASSLRGLGPQHF. CDR3 nucleotide sequence: TGTGCCAGCAGCCTCAGGGGCCTAGGGCCCCAGCATTTT.

This clone appeared a single time. At one end the junction does not follow the germline gene, possibly because of a read error. This sequence joins TRBV7-9 and TRBJ2-1, with a weak D call TRBD1 (5 bases). Germline CDR1 is SEHNR and CDR2 is FQNEAQ (reference sequence). This CDR3 comprises 13 residues. The DNA for the CDR3 is TGTGCCAGCAGCTTAAAAGGCCCGCGGACACCGGTCTTC. Translation: CASSLKGPRTPVF.

This rearrangement joins TRBV19 to TRBJ1-1; 7 nucleotides agree with TRBD1. Germline V gene lookup returns CDR1 LNHDA and CDR2 SQIVND (reference sequence). The trim removed 1 base at V and 1 base at J, leaving 9 bases unmatched. The CDR3 consists of 17 residues. The CDR3 region is CASSIAGTALGNTEAFF. The CDR3 region has the DNA TGTGCCAGTAGTATAGCGGGGACAGCTCTAGGGAACACTGAAGCTTTCTTT.

The chain is built from TRBV7-9 and TRBJ2-1; 9 bases match TRBD1. The V gene's germline CDR1 is SEHNR and CDR2 FQNEAQ (reference sequence). This CDR3 spans 15 amino acids. The junction had 5 bases not matched to a gene; V was cut back by 4 bases and J by 4 bases. The CDR3 protein is CASSSTGGVYNEQFF. The CDR3 DNA follows: TGTGCCAGCAGCTCGACAGGGGGTGTTTACAATGAGCAGTTCTTC.

The chain couples TRBV9 to TRBJ2-3, with 9 bases lining up with TRBD2. This CDR3 comprises 18 residues. The ends lost 0 bases at V and 4 bases at J; junction bases unmatched: 12. In germline, CDR1 is SGDLS, CDR2 YYNGEE. The CDR3 loop reads CASSVGSKRGDGADTQYF. DNA of the CDR3: TGTGCCAGCAGCGTAGGGTCCAAGCGGGGGGACGGGGCAGATACGCAGTATTTT.

This chain uses TRBV7-2 with TRBJ2-7; a possible D gene is TRBD2 (6 bases). Between the trimmed V and J ends, which lost 3 bases and 4 bases, there was a span of 19 bases. The CDR3 runs 16 residues. Per germline, CDR1 SGHTA and CDR2 FQGNSA. CDR3: CASSFGGGWKGYEQYF. The CDR3 coding sequence is TGTGCCAGCAGCTTTGGAGGAGGGTGGAAAGGTTACGAGCAGTACTTC.

The chain carries TRBV6-6 and TRBJ1-2; D possibly corresponds to TRBD1 (6 bases). There are 12 residues in the CDR3. Germline CDR1 reads MNHNY; CDR2 reads SVGAGI (reference sequence). Trimming shortened V by 0 bases and J by 10 bases, and 9 bases separated the two germline ends. The CDR3 protein is CASSYSGHPYTF. The DNA for the CDR3 is TGTGCCAGCAGTTACTCGGGACACCCCTACACCTTC.

This sequence joins TRBV5-1 and TRBJ2-2; TRBD2 aligns across 14 bases. The germline gives CDR1 SGHRS, CDR2 YFSETQ. The CDR3 length is 19 residues. After removal of 6 bases from V and 4 bases from J, the junction contained 14 bases not matched to a gene. The CDR3 protein is CASTAGTSGGLGITGELFF. The DNA for the CDR3 is TGCGCCAGCACCGCTGGGACTAGCGGGGGCCTCGGTATCACCGGGGAGCTGTTTTTT. The full variable domain, rest sourced from reference TRBV5-1 and TRBJ2-2, is KAGVTQTPRYLIKTRGQQVTLSCSPISGHRSVSWYQQTPGQGLQFLFEYFSETQRNKGNFPGRFSGRQFSNSRSEMNVSTLELGDSALYLCASTAGTSGGLGITGELFFGEGSRLTVL.

The rearrangement uses TRBV4-1 and TRBJ2-1, with D perhaps TRBD2 (5 bases). The CDR3 contains 14 residues. CDR1 and CDR2 from the germline V gene are MGHRA and YSYEKL. Trimming pared 5 bases from V and 6 bases from J, leaving 14 bases between. The CDR3 DNA is TGCGCCAGCAGCTATGGACCGAGCGGCAATGAGCAGTTCTTC. As protein: CASSYGPSGNEQFF.

The DNA for the CDR3 is TGTGCCAGCAGTGATCGGGACTTTTCCTCCTACAATGAGCAGTTCTTC. Translated: CASSDRDFSSYNEQFF. The chain couples TRBV2 to TRBJ2-1; D is perhaps TRBD2 (6 bases). V was cut by 3 bases and J by 0 bases, with 12 bases left in between. There are 16 residues in the CDR3. Germline V gives CDR1 SNHLY, CDR2 FYNNEI.

The rearrangement uses TRBV30 and TRBJ1-2; 10 nucleotides line up with TRBD1. The ends lost 5 bases at V and 6 bases at J; junction bases unmatched: 3. The CDR3 totals 12 residues. Germline V gene lookup returns CDR1 GTSNPN and CDR2 SVGIG (reference sequence). CDR3 amino acids: CAWGQGVDGYTF. The CDR3 DNA is TGTGCCTGGGGACAGGGGGTCGATGGCTACACCTTC.

Comment on this clone: The identical CDR3 is also encoded by other nucleotide sequences in the sample. The rearrangement links TRBV5-6 to TRBJ2-7; D is perhaps TRBD2 (5 bases). The CDR3 is 13 residues long. Between the trimmed V and J ends, which lost 7 bases and 0 bases, there was a span of 11 bases. CDR1 SGHDT and CDR2 YYEEEE come from the germline V gene. CDR3 in amino acids: CASSLGSSYEQYF. CDR3 nucleotide sequence: TGTGCCAGCTCTCTAGGGAGCTCCTACGAGCAGTACTTC.

The rearrangement joins TRBV9 to TRBJ1-6; TRBD1 matches at 12 bases. This CDR3 is built from 16 residues. The germline V gene has CDR1 SGDLS and CDR2 YYNGEE. Germline trimming cut 4 bases from V and 5 bases from J; bases unmatched to any gene: 4. In DNA, the CDR3 is TGTGCCAGCAGCTTGGGACAGGGGGCCGATAATTCACCCCTCCACTTT. Its translation is CASSLGQGADNSPLHF.

This chain joins TRBV9 and TRBJ1-1; 8 nucleotides match TRBD1. The ends lost 3 bases at V and 2 bases at J; junction bases unmatched: 6. The V gene's germline CDR1 is SGDLS and CDR2 YYNGEE. The CDR3 loop spans 15 amino acids. CDR3 sequence: CASSAMGTGNTEAFF. The CDR3 DNA sequence: TGTGCCAGCAGCGCGATGGGGACAGGAAACACTGAAGCTTTCTTT.

The chain couples TRBV5-1 to TRBJ1-4, with 10 bases aligning to TRBD1. Germline CDR1 reads SGHRS; CDR2 reads YFSETQ. V lost 3 bases to trimming and J lost 6 bases; unmatched junction nucleotides: 5. The length of the CDR3 is 15 residues. The chain's CDR3 is CASSSDRGSDEKLFF. The CDR3 DNA is TGCGCCAGCAGCTCGGACAGGGGGAGTGATGAAAAACTGTTTTTT.

The chain uses TRBV27 and TRBJ1-5, with 9 bases lining up with TRBD1. V dropped 4 bases and J dropped 9; count of bases not matched to a gene: 7. This CDR3 has 14 residues. Per the germline V gene, CDR1 is MNHEY and CDR2 is SMNVEV (reference sequence). The CDR3: CASSSQGAVPPQHF. The CDR3 nucleotides are TGTGCCAGCAGTTCACAGGGGGCAGTGCCGCCCCAGCATTTT.

The chain uses TRBV20-1 and TRBJ1-2; no clear D. The CDR3 sequence is 11 residues long. Germline V CDR1 and CDR2: DFQATT, SNEGSKA (reference sequence). The CDR3 DNA follows: TGCAGAGCCCTAACCAACTATGGCTACACCTTC. This translates into CRALTNYGYTF.